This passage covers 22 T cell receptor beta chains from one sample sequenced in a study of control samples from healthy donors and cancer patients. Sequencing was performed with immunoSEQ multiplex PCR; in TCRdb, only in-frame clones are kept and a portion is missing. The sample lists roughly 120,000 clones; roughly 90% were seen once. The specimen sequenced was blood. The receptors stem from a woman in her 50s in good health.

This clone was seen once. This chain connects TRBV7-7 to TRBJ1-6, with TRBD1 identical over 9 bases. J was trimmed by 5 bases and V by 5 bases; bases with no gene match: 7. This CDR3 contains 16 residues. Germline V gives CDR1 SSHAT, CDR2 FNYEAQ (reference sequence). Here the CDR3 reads CASSAGWTGDNSPLHF. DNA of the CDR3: TGTGCCAGCAGCGCGGGATGGACAGGGGATAATTCACCCCTCCACTTT.

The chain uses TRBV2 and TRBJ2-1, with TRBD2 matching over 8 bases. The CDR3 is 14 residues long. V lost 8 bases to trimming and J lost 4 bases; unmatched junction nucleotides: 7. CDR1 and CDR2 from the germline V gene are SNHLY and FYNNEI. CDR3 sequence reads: CASQIAGTYNEQFF. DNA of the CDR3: TGTGCCAGCCAGATAGCGGGGACATACAATGAGCAGTTCTTC.

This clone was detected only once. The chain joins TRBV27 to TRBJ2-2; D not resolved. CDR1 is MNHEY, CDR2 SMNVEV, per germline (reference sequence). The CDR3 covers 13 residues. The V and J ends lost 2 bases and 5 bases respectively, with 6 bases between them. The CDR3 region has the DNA TGTGCCAGCAGTTTACTGGATACCGGGGAGCTGTTTTTT. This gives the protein CASSLLDTGELFF.

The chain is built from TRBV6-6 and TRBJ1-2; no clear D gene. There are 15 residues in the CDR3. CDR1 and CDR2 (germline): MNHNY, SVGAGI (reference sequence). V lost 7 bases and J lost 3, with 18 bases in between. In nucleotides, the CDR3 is TGTGCCAGCAACGAGGGTGGGTACCGAGACTATGGCTACACCTTC. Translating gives CASNEGGYRDYGYTF.

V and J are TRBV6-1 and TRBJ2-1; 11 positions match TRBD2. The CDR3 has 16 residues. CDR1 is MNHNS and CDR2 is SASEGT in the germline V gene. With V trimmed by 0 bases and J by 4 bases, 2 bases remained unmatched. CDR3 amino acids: CASSEAIAGGYNEQFF. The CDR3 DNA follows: TGTGCCAGCAGTGAAGCGATAGCGGGGGGGTACAATGAGCAGTTCTTC.

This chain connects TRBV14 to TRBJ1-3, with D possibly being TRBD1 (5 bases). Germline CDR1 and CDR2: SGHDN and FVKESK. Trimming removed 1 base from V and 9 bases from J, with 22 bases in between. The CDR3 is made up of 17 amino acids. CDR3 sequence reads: CASSQARGPPKRGTIYF. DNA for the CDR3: TGTGCCAGCAGCCAAGCCCGGGGACCCCCCAAAAGAGGCACCATATATTTT.

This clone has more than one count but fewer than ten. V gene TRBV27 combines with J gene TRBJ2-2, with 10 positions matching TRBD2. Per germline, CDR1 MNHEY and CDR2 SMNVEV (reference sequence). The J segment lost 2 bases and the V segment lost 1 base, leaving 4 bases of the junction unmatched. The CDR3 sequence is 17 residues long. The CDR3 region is CASSLYGTSDNTGELFF. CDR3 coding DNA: TGTGCCAGCAGTTTATATGGGACTAGCGACAACACCGGGGAGCTGTTTTTT.

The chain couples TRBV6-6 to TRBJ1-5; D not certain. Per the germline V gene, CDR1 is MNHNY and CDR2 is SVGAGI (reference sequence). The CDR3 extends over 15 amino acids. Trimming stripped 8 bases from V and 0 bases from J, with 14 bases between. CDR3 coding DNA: TGTGCCAGCGTTTTCACAGTCTATAGCAATCAGCCCCAGCATTTT. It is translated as CASVFTVYSNQPQHF.

The chain's CDR3 is CASSPLTGPYEQYV. DNA of the CDR3: TGTGCCAGCAGTCCGTTGACAGGGCCCTACGAGCAGTACGTC. The chain is built from TRBV27 and TRBJ2-7; TRBD1 matches at 7 bases. CDR1 is MNHEY and CDR2 is SMNVEV in the germline V gene (reference sequence). This CDR3 is 14 amino acids long. Trimming cost V 5 bases and J 2 bases; bases outside gene matches: 6.

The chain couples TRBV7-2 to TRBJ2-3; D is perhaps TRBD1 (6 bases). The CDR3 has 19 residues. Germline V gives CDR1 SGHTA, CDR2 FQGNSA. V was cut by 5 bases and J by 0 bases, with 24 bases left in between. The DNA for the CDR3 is TGTGCCAGCAGCCTAACCGCTTACAGGGTTAATCCGAGCACAGATACGCAGTATTTT. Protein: CASSLTAYRVNPSTDTQYF. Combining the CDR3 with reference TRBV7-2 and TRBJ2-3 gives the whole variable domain GAGVSQSPSNKVTEKGKDVELRCDPISGHTALYWYRQSLGQGLEFLIYFQGNSAPDKSGLPSDRFSAERTGGSVSTLTIQRTQQEDSAVYLCASSLTAYRVNPSTDTQYFGPGTRLTVL.

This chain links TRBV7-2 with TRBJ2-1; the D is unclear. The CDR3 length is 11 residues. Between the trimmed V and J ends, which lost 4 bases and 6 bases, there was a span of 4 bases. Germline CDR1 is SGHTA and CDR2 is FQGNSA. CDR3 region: CASSSLNEQFF. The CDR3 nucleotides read TGTGCCAGCAGCTCACTCAATGAGCAGTTCTTC.

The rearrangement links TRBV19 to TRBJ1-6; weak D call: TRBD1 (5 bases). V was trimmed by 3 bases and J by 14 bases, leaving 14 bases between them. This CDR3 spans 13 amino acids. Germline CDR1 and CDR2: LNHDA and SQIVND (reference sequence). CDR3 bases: TGTGCCAGTAGTATTCAGGGTGGACCCACCCTCCACTTT. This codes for CASSIQGGPTLHF.

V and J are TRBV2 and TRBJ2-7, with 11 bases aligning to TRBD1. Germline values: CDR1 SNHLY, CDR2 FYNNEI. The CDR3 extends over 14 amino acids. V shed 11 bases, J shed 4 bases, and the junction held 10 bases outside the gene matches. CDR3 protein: CAGHHGTGGYEQYV. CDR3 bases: TGTGCCGGCCACCACGGGACAGGGGGTTACGAGCAGTACGTC.

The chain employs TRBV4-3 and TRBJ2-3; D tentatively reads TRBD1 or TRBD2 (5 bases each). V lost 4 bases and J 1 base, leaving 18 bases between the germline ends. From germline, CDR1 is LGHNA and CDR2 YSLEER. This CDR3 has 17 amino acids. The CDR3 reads CASSLEAGWDRTDTQYF. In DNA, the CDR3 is TGCGCCAGCAGCCTCGAAGCAGGGTGGGACCGCACAGATACGCAGTATTTT.

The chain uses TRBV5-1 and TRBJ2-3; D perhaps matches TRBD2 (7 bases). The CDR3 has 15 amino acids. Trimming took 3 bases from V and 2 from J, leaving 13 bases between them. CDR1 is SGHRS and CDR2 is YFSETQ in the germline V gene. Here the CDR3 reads CASSSVGGPTDTQYF. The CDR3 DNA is TGCGCCAGCAGCTCAGTGGGGGGGCCCACAGATACGCAGTATTTT.

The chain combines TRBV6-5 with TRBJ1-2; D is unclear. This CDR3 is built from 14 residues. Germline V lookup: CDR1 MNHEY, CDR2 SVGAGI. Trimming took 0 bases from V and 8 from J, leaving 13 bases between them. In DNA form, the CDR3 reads TGTGCCAGCAGTTACTCGGACCGTTTCTTCGGCTACACCTTC. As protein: CASSYSDRFFGYTF.

The CDR3 DNA is TGTGCCAGCAGTTTATCGCGACCGAGTTATAACACCATATATTTT. This encodes CASSLSRPSYNTIYF. The V call is TRBV27, the J call TRBJ1-3; D is unclear. Trimming pared 0 bases from V and 7 bases from J, leaving 13 bases between. The length of the CDR3 is 15 residues. Looked up from germline, CDR1 is MNHEY and CDR2 is SMNVEV (reference sequence).

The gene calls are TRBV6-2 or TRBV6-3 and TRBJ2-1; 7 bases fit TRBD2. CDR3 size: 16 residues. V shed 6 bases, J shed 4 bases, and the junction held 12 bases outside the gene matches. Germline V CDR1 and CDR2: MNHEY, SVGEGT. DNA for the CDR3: TGTGCCAGCAGATACCTCCGAGGGACTACTTACAATGAGCAGTTCTTC. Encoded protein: CASRYLRGTTYNEQFF.

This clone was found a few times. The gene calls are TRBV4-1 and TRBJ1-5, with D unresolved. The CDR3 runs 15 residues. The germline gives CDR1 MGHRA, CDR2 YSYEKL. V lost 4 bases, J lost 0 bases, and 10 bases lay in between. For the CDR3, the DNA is TGCGCCAGCAGCCCCGGACCCCTTAGCAATCAGCCCCAGCATTTT. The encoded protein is CASSPGPLSNQPQHF.

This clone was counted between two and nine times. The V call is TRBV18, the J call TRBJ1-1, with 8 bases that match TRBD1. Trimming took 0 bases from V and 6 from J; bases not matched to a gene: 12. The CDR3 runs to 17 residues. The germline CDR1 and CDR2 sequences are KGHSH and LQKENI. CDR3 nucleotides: TGTGCCAGCTCACCACCAGGGCAGGGGGCGGCCGGCGCTGAAGCTTTCTTT. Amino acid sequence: CASSPPGQGAAGAEAFF.

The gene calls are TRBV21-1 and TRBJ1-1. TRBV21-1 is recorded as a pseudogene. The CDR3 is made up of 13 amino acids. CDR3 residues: CASSKGVNTEAFF. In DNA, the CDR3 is TGTGCCAGCAGCAAAGGGGTGAACACTGAAGCTTTCTTT.

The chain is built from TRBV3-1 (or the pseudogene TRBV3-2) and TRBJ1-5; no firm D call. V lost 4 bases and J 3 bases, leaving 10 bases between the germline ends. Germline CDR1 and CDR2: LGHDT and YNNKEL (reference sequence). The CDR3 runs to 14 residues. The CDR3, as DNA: TGTGCCAGCAGCCTCGGCCGAATCAATCAGCCCCAGCATTTT. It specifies CASSLGRINQPQHF.